A selection of T cell receptor beta chains follows, all from one sample in a study of control samples from healthy donors and cancer patients. Assay: immunoSEQ multiplex PCR; the TCRdb copy retains only in-frame clones and omits some. The sample records 150,000 or so clones, around 90% being singletons. The material sequenced was blood. These receptors came from a man younger than 35 in good health. CDR3s include the opening cysteine and the closing phenylalanine or tryptophan. D genes are given only for firm matches. Not every row has a clone size; where given, it reads once, few, many or a size class.

v_call	j_call	d_call	clone_size	cdr3_length	cdr3_nt	cdr3_aa
TRBV30	TRBJ1-2	NA	NA	14	TGTGCGGGGACGGTCAGATTACCACTAAAAGTCGGCACCTTC	CAGTVRLPLKVGTF
TRBV11-1	TRBJ2-3	NA	NA	13	TGTGCCAGCAGAAAAAGGGTTCAAGATACGCAGTATTTT	CASRKRVQDTQYF
TRBV5-3	TRBJ1-1	NA	NA	12	TGTGCCAGAAGCGCTGAGAACACTGAAGCTTTCTTT	CARSAENTEAFF
TRBV2	TRBJ2-7	NA	NA	13	TGTGCCAGCAGCCTCCAGAGGTTCTACGAGCAGTACTTC	CASSLQRFYEQYF
TRBV6-5	TRBJ2-1	TRBD1	NA	11	TGTGCCACCAGGCACAGGGGATGGCAGTTCTTC	CATRHRGWQFF
TRBV30	TRBJ2-7	TRBD1	NA	13	TGTGCCTGGAGAGACAGGGGTAACCACGAGCAGTACTTC	CAWRDRGNHEQYF
TRBV7-9	TRBJ2-1	NA	NA	15	TGTGCCAGCAGCTCCCGAGGTGCCTCCTACAATGAGCAGTTCTTC	CASSSRGASYNEQFF
TRBV11-3	TRBJ2-5	TRBD1	NA	14	TGTGCCAGCAGTCGGGACAGGTCCCAAGAGACCCAGTACTTC	CASSRDRSQETQYF
TRBV27	TRBJ2-2	NA	NA	16	TGTGCCAGCAGTTCTTCAGGGACCTCGAACACCGGGGAGCTGTTTTTT	CASSSSGTSNTGELFF
TRBV7-8	TRBJ1-5	TRBD1	few	16	TGTGCCAGCAGCTTAGCTGGGGACAGGTGGGATCAGCCCCAGCATTTT	CASSLAGDRWDQPQHF
TRBV12-3/TRBV12-4	TRBJ2-1	NA	NA	11	TGTGCCAGCAGTTTTGTACGAGAGCAGTTCTTC	CASSFVREQFF
TRBV28	TRBJ2-5	NA	few	14	TGTGCCACTCAGTGGGGCGGGGGCGACGAGACCCAGTACTTC	CATQWGGGDETQYF
TRBV5-4	TRBJ2-3	NA	NA	15	TGTGCCAGCAGCTGGCCCGGGACGGAGTCATATACGCAGTATTTT	CASSWPGTESYTQYF
TRBV19	TRBJ1-5	NA	NA	13	TGTGCCAGTATGACAGGTTGGAATCAGCCCCAGCATTTT	CASMTGWNQPQHF
TRBV7-2	TRBJ2-7	TRBD2	few	16	TGTGCCAGCAGCTTAGCGGTACCTAGCGGGGGGGTCGAGCAGTACTTC	CASSLAVPSGGVEQYF
TRBV10-1	TRBJ2-5	NA	NA	16	TGCGCCAGCAGTGACCCAGACGGGGCATACCAAGAGACCCAGTACTTC	CASSDPDGAYQETQYF
TRBV19	TRBJ2-5	NA	NA	11	TGTGCCAGTAGTAATCAAGAGACCCAGTACTTC	CASSNQETQYF
TRBV27	TRBJ1-2	NA	once	14	TGTGCCAGCCGAGAGGTGGGGGGGTGGAATGGCTACACCTTC	CASREVGGWNGYTF
TRBV24-1	TRBJ1-1	NA	NA	13	TGTGCCACCACCGGGGCCCTGGACACTGAAGCTTTCTTT	CATTGALDTEAFF
TRBV4-2	TRBJ1-5	NA	few	11	TGTGCCAGCATATACAATCAGCCCCAGCATTTT	CASIYNQPQHF
TRBV7-9	TRBJ2-7	NA	NA	16	TGTGCCAGCAGCTCGTTCACCTCCGGGCTGGCCTACGAGCAGTACTTC	CASSSFTSGLAYEQYF
TRBV7-9	TRBJ1-5	NA	NA	17	TGTGCCAGCAGCCGGGGGGGCGGATCAAGAGGCAATCAGCCCCAGCATTTT	CASSRGGGSRGNQPQHF
TRBV5-4	TRBJ2-1	TRBD2	NA	14	TGTGCCAGCAGCTTGCCGGGGGGCTACAATGAGCAGTTCTTC	CASSLPGGYNEQFF
TRBV29-1	TRBJ1-2	NA	NA	12	TGCAGCGTTAGACGGCGAGACTATGGCTACACCTTC	CSVRRRDYGYTF
TRBV2	TRBJ2-5	NA	NA	15	TGTGCCAGCACTCAAGCTGGACTACAACAAGAGACCCAGTACTTC	CASTQAGLQQETQYF
TRBV7-9	TRBJ1-2	TRBD1	NA	16	TGTGCCAGCAGCTTGGACGGGACAGGCGCCGGAGGTGGCTACACCTTC	CASSLDGTGAGGGYTF
TRBV7-2	TRBJ2-3	TRBD2	NA	16	TGTGCCAGCAGCCCCCCGGGCGGGGGGGCCTATGGTACGCAGTATTTT	CASSPPGGGAYGTQYF
TRBV30	TRBJ1-4	NA	NA	13	TGTGCCTGGAGTAGGGTCGTTAATGAAAAACTGTTTTTT	CAWSRVVNEKLFF
TRBV28	TRBJ1-4	NA	NA	12	TGTGCCAGCAATACGATCAAGGGGGGGGTGTTTTTT	CASNTIKGGVFF
TRBV5-4	TRBJ1-2	NA	NA	14	TGTGCCAGCAGCTTGGGATACGGGGCCGGTGGCTACACCTTC	CASSLGYGAGGYTF
TRBV7-2	TRBJ2-3	TRBD2	NA	17	TGTGCCAGCAGCTTAGTAGCGGGGCGGGGCGCCGGAGATACGCAGTATTTT	CASSLVAGRGAGDTQYF
TRBV7-2	TRBJ2-6	NA	NA	17	TGTGCCAGCAGCCCGGGACCCTTGGTGGGAGGGGCCAACGTCCTGACTTTC	CASSPGPLVGGANVLTF
TRBV5-4	TRBJ2-7	NA	once	12	TGTGCCAGCAGCATCCAGACTGACGAGCAGTACTTC	CASSIQTDEQYF
TRBV6-2/TRBV6-3	TRBJ2-3	NA	NA	14	TGTGCCAGCACCCCGAATCAGGGGTTGTATACGCAGTATTTT	CASTPNQGLYTQYF
TRBV19	TRBJ1-5	NA	NA	12	TGTGCCAGTAGTATCGGCCATCAGCCCCAGCATTTT	CASSIGHQPQHF
TRBV28	TRBJ1-2	NA	NA	13	TGTGCCAGCAGTTTAGGCCAGTTGTTGGGCTACACCTTC	CASSLGQLLGYTF
TRBV15	TRBJ2-2	TRBD2	NA	18	TGTGCCACCACCCCGAGGCGGCTAGCGGGGGCCAACACCGGGGAGCTGTTTTTT	CATTPRRLAGANTGELFF
TRBV27	TRBJ1-1	TRBD1	NA	14	TGTGCCAGCAGTTTACAGGGACAGACCACTGAAGCTTTCTTT	CASSLQGQTTEAFF
TRBV18	TRBJ2-5	NA	NA	14	TGTGCCAGCTCACCGACGACTACACAAGAGACCCAGTACTTC	CASSPTTTQETQYF
TRBV28	TRBJ2-7	TRBD1	NA	15	TGTGCCAGCAGGACGGTGGGACAGGGAGTTCTCGAGCAGTACTTC	CASRTVGQGVLEQYF
TRBV27	TRBJ2-5	NA	NA	15	TGTGCCAGCAGTCACACAGGGACACGCCAAGAGACCCAGTACTTC	CASSHTGTRQETQYF
TRBV6-5	TRBJ2-3	NA	NA	14	TGTGCCAGCACGGCGGGGAGTAGCACAGATACGCAGTATTTT	CASTAGSSTDTQYF